Below are 26 T cell receptor beta chains sequenced from a single sample in a study of blood T cell repertoires in COVID-19 (TCRdb year 2020). The library was produced with the immunoSEQ multiplex PCR assay. Drawn from immuneACCESS, this table holds only the in-frame rearrangements with V and J called that TCRdb kept. Clones are partly lost; checked studies trace under half to an unresolved V gene and leave the rest unexplained. The table for this sample lists 200,000 or so clones; 60% to 85% of them were counted only once. Roughly 17% of the sample rests with the top ten. The sample consisted of peripheral blood. These receptor sequences come from a man aged 55 to 70 with active or convalescent COVID-19.

The chain links TRBV9 to TRBJ2-6; possibly TRBD2 for D (5 bases). CDR1 and CDR2 (germline): SGDLS, YYNGEE. V was shortened by 0 bases and J by 1 base, with 5 bases between the two germline ends. The CDR3 is 15 amino acids. The CDR3 protein is CASSVGGSGANVLTF. The DNA of the CDR3 is TGTGCCAGCAGCGTAGGCGGGTCTGGGGCCAACGTCCTGACTTTC.

The V call is TRBV4-3, the J call TRBJ1-6; no definite D call. V was cut by 1 base and J by 0 bases, with 10 bases left in between. CDR1 LGHNA and CDR2 YSLEER come from the germline V gene. The CDR3 totals 17 residues. CDR3 coding DNA: TGCGCCAGCAGCCAAGGGAGGAGAAGCTCCTATAATTCACCCCTCCACTTT. Protein: CASSQGRRSSYNSPLHF.

This sequence joins TRBV28 and TRBJ1-1; tentative D call: TRBD1 (5 bases). Trimming took 2 bases from V and 11 from J, leaving 15 bases between them. There are 13 residues in the CDR3. Per germline, CDR1 MDHEN and CDR2 SYDVKM. CDR3 region: CASSLQQAPWAFF. As DNA, the CDR3 is TGTGCCAGCAGTTTACAACAGGCCCCTTGGGCTTTCTTT.

V is TRBV7-2 and J is TRBJ2-7; D is perhaps TRBD2 (6 bases). Germline V gives CDR1 SGHTA, CDR2 FQGNSA. The V gene lost 6 bases and the J gene lost 3 bases, with 12 bases spanning the gap. The CDR3 contains 13 residues. CDR3 DNA sequence: TGTGCCAGCAGTGTAGCGGCCATCTACGAGCAGTACTTC. Amino acid sequence: CASSVAAIYEQYF.

This chain connects TRBV2 to TRBJ2-1; 11 positions match TRBD2. This CDR3 has 16 residues. V shed 6 bases, J shed 4 bases, and the junction held 8 bases outside the gene matches. Germline V gene lookup returns CDR1 SNHLY and CDR2 FYNNEI. For the CDR3, the DNA is TGTGCCAGCAGCGATACTAGCGGGAGTACGTACAATGAGCAGTTCTTC. This encodes CASSDTSGSTYNEQFF.

This clone was seen only once. The chain recombines TRBV7-2 with TRBJ2-5, with TRBD2 identical over 9 bases. With 10 bases clipped from V and 0 bases from J, the junction kept 6 bases outside the gene matches. There are 14 residues in the CDR3. CDR1 is SGHTA and CDR2 is FQGNSA in the germline V gene. CDR3 nucleotide sequence: TGTGCCATCCGGACTAGCGCGTACCAAGAGACCCAGTACTTC. Amino acid sequence: CAIRTSAYQETQYF. The whole variable domain, filled in from reference TRBV7-2 and TRBJ2-5, reads GAGVSQSPSNKVTEKGKDVELRCDPISGHTALYWYRQSLGQGLEFLIYFQGNSAPDKSGLPSDRFSAERTGGSVSTLTIQRTQQEDSAVYLCAIRTSAYQETQYFGPGTRLLVL.

The chain couples TRBV6-5 to TRBJ2-5, with D maybe TRBD2 (5 bases). V was clipped by 2 bases and J by 2 bases, with 12 bases between them. This CDR3 is 15 amino acids long. Looked up from germline, CDR1 is MNHEY and CDR2 is SVGAGI. The CDR3 coding sequence is TGTGCCAGCAGTTACACCACGGGGTCACAAGAGACCCAGTACTTC. It encodes CASSYTTGSQETQYF.

The rearrangement uses TRBV3-1 (or the pseudogene TRBV3-2) and TRBJ2-3; D ambiguous. CDR1 and CDR2 (germline): LGHDT, YNNKEL (reference sequence). The CDR3 runs 13 residues. Trimming took off 0 bases at V and 6 bases at J, with 7 bases between the two ends. The CDR3 nucleotides read TGTGCCAGCAGCCAAGATACCGCGGATACGCAGTATTTT. It encodes CASSQDTADTQYF.

The chain links TRBV28 to TRBJ1-2; D perhaps matches TRBD1 (6 bases). This CDR3 spans 14 amino acids. CDR1 and CDR2 (germline): MDHEN, SYDVKM. V was shortened by 5 bases and J by 4 bases, with 14 bases between the two germline ends. CDR3 in DNA: TGTGCCAGCAGTCCTGGGACATTCTCCTATGGCTACACCTTC. It encodes CASSPGTFSYGYTF.

V usage is TRBV7-3 and J usage is TRBJ1-6, with D perhaps matching TRBD1 (5 bases). CDR1 is SGHTA and CDR2 is FQGTGA in the germline V gene. The CDR3 is made up of 15 amino acids. V was shortened by 4 bases and J by 7 bases, with 14 bases between the two germline ends. The CDR3 nucleotides are TGTGCCAGCAGCTCAACGGGGGGTCGGAATTCACCCCTCCACTTT. Translated: CASSSTGGRNSPLHF.

The CDR3 here is CSASGLDMGHGYTF. The CDR3 DNA reads TGCAGTGCTAGTGGTCTCGATATGGGGCACGGCTACACCTTC. The chain links TRBV20-1 to TRBJ1-2; maybe TRBD1 (5 bases). V lost 3 bases and J 8 bases, leaving 19 bases between the germline ends. Per the germline V gene, CDR1 is DFQATT and CDR2 is SNEGSKA (reference sequence). The CDR3 has 14 residues.

The genes are TRBV28 and TRBJ2-5; 9 bases align to TRBD1. The trim removed 8 bases at V and 5 bases at J, leaving 9 bases unmatched. Germline V lookup: CDR1 MDHEN, CDR2 SYDVKM. The CDR3 runs to 14 residues. Written as DNA, the CDR3 is TGTGCCAGCCAAGACAGGGGGGGACTTGAGACCCAGTACTTC. Translated: CASQDRGGLETQYF.

The genes are TRBV7-9 and TRBJ2-5, with D possibly being TRBD2 (5 bases). The CDR3 contains 18 residues. Between the trimmed V and J ends, which lost 5 bases and 4 bases, there was a span of 26 bases. CDR1 and CDR2 (germline): SEHNR, FQNEAQ (reference sequence). The CDR3 DNA is TGTGCCAGCAGCATGAGAGCCCTTCTCAGGACTGGGCGAGAGACCCAGTACTTC. Translated, it gives CASSMRALLRTGRETQYF.

The rearrangement links TRBV7-9 to TRBJ2-1, with D perhaps TRBD2 (6 bases). Germline assignment: CDR1 SEHNR and CDR2 FQNEAQ (reference sequence). The CDR3 has 18 amino acids. V shed 6 bases and J shed 0 bases, with 21 bases lying between them. The CDR3 bases are TGTGCCAGCAGGCGCACCGGGACTCCATCCTTCTCCTACAATGAGCAGTTCTTC. Its protein is CASRRTGTPSFSYNEQFF.

In its sample, this clone was seen a few times. V is TRBV18 and J is TRBJ2-5, with a tentative D call TRBD1 (6 bases). Trimming left V 6 bases short and J 5 bases short, with 10 bases between. The germline gives CDR1 KGHSH, CDR2 LQKENI. The CDR3 runs 12 residues. The CDR3 is CASSSDRETQYF. CDR3 coding DNA: TGTGCCAGCTCCTCCGACAGGGAGACCCAGTACTTC. Full variable domain (remainder filled in from reference TRBV18 and TRBJ2-5): NAGVMQNPRHLVRRRGQEARLRCSPMKGHSHVYWYRQLPEEGLKFMVYLQKENIIDESGMPKERFSAEFPKEGPSILRIQQVVRGDSAAYFCASSSDRETQYFGPGTRLLVL.

The rearrangement uses TRBV28 and TRBJ1-5, with D unresolved. Trimming pared 4 bases from V and 7 bases from J, leaving 8 bases between. Per germline, CDR1 MDHEN and CDR2 SYDVKM. The CDR3 contains 12 residues. CDR3: CASSSRSQPQHF. Written as DNA, the CDR3 is TGTGCCAGCAGTTCCCGGAGCCAGCCCCAGCATTTT.

This clone was seen a few times. This chain uses TRBV5-4 with TRBJ2-7; 14 positions match TRBD2. Germline V gene sequence: CDR1 SGHNT, CDR2 YYREEE (reference sequence). The CDR3 has 17 amino acids. V trimming: 0 bases; J trimming: 2 bases; junction bases outside the gene matches: 4. For the CDR3, the DNA is TGTGCCAGCAGCTTGGGGACTAGCGGGAGGAGGACCTACGAGCAGTACTTC. This gives the protein CASSLGTSGRRTYEQYF. The full variable domain, completed using reference TRBV5-4 and TRBJ2-7, is ETGVTQSPTHLIKTRGQQVTLRCSSQSGHNTVSWYQQALGQGPQFIFQYYREEENGRGNFPPRFSGLQFPNYSSELNVNALELDDSALYLCASSLGTSGRRTYEQYFGPGTRLTVT.

A single count supports this clone. The chain has TRBV6-2 or TRBV6-3 and TRBJ2-2; D ambiguous. Between the trimmed V and J ends, which lost 6 bases and 6 bases, there was a span of 17 bases. This CDR3 comprises 15 residues. Germline V CDR1 and CDR2: MNHEY, SVGEGT. CDR3 in DNA: TGTGCCAGCAGCAGACACGCTGCGAGTGCCGGGGAGCTGTTTTTT. This translates into CASSRHAASAGELFF.

The chain links TRBV7-2 to TRBJ2-3, with TRBD2 matching 9 bases. Trimming took 5 bases from V and 5 from J; bases not matched to a gene: 8. This CDR3 region has 15 residues. Germline CDR1 and CDR2: SGHTA and FQGNSA. The CDR3 loop reads CASSVTSGPGDTQYF. DNA of the CDR3: TGTGCCAGCAGCGTGACTAGCGGCCCAGGAGATACGCAGTATTTT.

The chain employs TRBV6-2 or TRBV6-3 and TRBJ2-7; the match to TRBD2 covers 11 bases. Looked up from germline, CDR1 is MNHEY and CDR2 is SVGEGT. The CDR3 totals 15 residues. V trimming: 0 bases; J trimming: 6 bases; junction bases outside the gene matches: 4. CDR3 DNA: TGTGCCAGCAGTTACTCTAGCGGGAGGGCGGCCGAGCAGTACTTC. Its translation: CASSYSSGRAAEQYF.

The chain carries TRBV7-7 and TRBJ2-3; 7 bases map to TRBD1. With 5 bases clipped from V and 8 bases from J, the junction kept 10 bases outside the gene matches. The CDR3 covers 14 residues. CDR1 and CDR2 from the germline V gene are SSHAT and FNYEAQ (reference sequence). The CDR3 loop reads CASSPTTGAGTQYF. CDR3 nucleotide sequence: TGTGCCAGCAGCCCCACAACAGGGGCCGGTACGCAGTATTTT.

The chain has TRBV4-1 and TRBJ1-5; D is undetermined. V gave up 2 bases and J gave up 4 bases, with 9 bases separating them. The CDR3 is 14 amino acids. Germline V gene sequence: CDR1 MGHRA, CDR2 YSYEKL. The CDR3 region is CASSQLVSNQPQHF. The CDR3 coding sequence is TGCGCCAGCAGCCAACTAGTTTCGAATCAGCCCCAGCATTTT.

V is TRBV7-2 and J is TRBJ2-7, with 11 nucleotides matching TRBD2. The CDR3 totals 15 residues. In germline, CDR1 is SGHTA, CDR2 FQGNSA. The J segment lost 4 bases and the V segment lost 6 bases, leaving 8 bases of the junction unmatched. As DNA, the CDR3 is TGTGCCAGCAGAGTAGGGACTAGCGGAAAATACGAGCAGTACTTC. Translating it yields CASRVGTSGKYEQYF.

This clone showed up just a few times. The V gene is TRBV6-6, the J gene TRBJ2-7, with D unresolved. The CDR3 is 14 residues long. In germline, CDR1 is MNHNY, CDR2 SVGAGI (reference sequence). The V end was cut by 2 bases, the J end by 2 bases, with 10 bases between. CDR3 in DNA: TGTGCCAGCAGTTACGTTAACTCGGCCTACGAGCAGTACTTC. It specifies CASSYVNSAYEQYF.

The chain carries TRBV30 and TRBJ1-1; the D is unclear. Per the germline V gene, CDR1 is GTSNPN and CDR2 is SVGIG (reference sequence). Trimming cost V 0 bases and J 2 bases, with 16 bases left between them. CDR3 size: 16 residues. The DNA of the CDR3 is TGTGCCTGGAGTGTATTATCTGGACTTCTAAACACTGAAGCTTTCTTT. Amino acid sequence: CAWSVLSGLLNTEAFF.

The V call is TRBV2, the J call TRBJ1-5, with TRBD1 matching 8 bases. The CDR3 is made up of 15 amino acids. V lost 8 bases and J lost 3; bases outside the gene matches: 9. CDR1 SNHLY and CDR2 FYNNEI come from the germline V gene. The DNA of the CDR3 is TGTGCCAGCCAACCGGGACAGGTTTTCAATCAGCCCCAGCATTTT. It encodes CASQPGQVFNQPQHF. The full variable domain, in which reference TRBV2 and TRBJ1-5 provide the parts outside the CDR3, is EPEVTQTPSHQVTQMGQEVILRCVPISNHLYFYWYRQILGQKVEFLVSFYNNEISEKSEIFDDQFSVERPDGSNFTLKIRSTKLEDSAMYFCASQPGQVFNQPQHFGDGTRLSIL.